Below, one T cell receptor beta chain is given with its context. In the naive CD8 group, cells lacked CD45RO and were positively selected for CCR7, so terminally differentiated effector memory CD45RA+ cells were left out. The CDR3 has 15 amino acids. Germline CDR1 and CDR2: MNHEY and SMNVEV (reference sequence). Trimming took off 2 bases at V and 1 base at J, with 11 bases between the two ends. This sample was taken from a study of shared clonotypes between healthy human individuals. Across the whole study: Those who served as donors were two women and three men between the ages of 18 and 49.

Sequenced by immunoSEQ multiplex PCR; TCRdb stores in-frame clones only, minus some. The data show millions of clones, more than 85% seen once. This TCR came from a man between 18 and 29 years old in good health. Some clones in this sample may be carry-over from other donors' samples. The chain employs TRBV27 and TRBJ1-1, with D possibly matching TRBD1 (6 bases). The material sequenced was naive CD8+ T cells from PBMCs. The CDR3 coding sequence is TGTGCCAGCAGTTTAACGACAGGTCAGAACACTGAAGCTTTCTTT. Its protein product is CASSLTTGQNTEAFF.